The sequence of this T cell receptor beta chain was determined in a study of blood T cells in healthy people across ages. Regarding the study as a whole: With donor CMV status unknown, expanded clonotype changes were possibly confounded. Since the PBMCs were unsorted, naive and antigen-experienced cells could not be conclusively compared.

This clonotype was counted ten times or more. Its antigen is undetermined. Germline V lookup: CDR1 DFQATT, CDR2 SNEGSKA (reference sequence). The CDR3 totals 12 residues. Between the trimmed V and J ends, which lost 6 bases and 5 bases, there was a span of 13 bases. A J-beta primer mix and a sample-barcoded 5' primer were used in a second PCR of about 7 to 12 cycles. TCRdb itself ran the 5' RACE reads through MiXCR, one entry per CDR3 protein. The repertoire has 1.5 million to 2 million distinct CDR3 sequences, 28% of them found once; the top ten carry over 7%. Sequencing used blood. The V call is TRBV20-1, the J call TRBJ1-1; a possible D gene is TRBD1 (5 bases). The receptor comes from a woman aged 25 to 39 in good health. The CDR3 reads CSAQLGGTEAFF. CDR3 DNA sequence: TGCAGTGCGCAACTTGGGGGGACTGAAGCTTTCTTT.